Below are 27 T cell receptor beta chains sequenced from a single sample in a study of lymphopenia after photon versus proton radiotherapy. Method: immunoSEQ multiplex PCR; TCRdb's copy keeps in-frame clones and lacks some. The sample lists about 24,000 clones, 85% seen once, with roughly a sixth in the top ten. Source: peripheral blood, taken from a patient treated with photon-based radiotherapy. All receptors derive from a man between 60 and 75 years old with pancreatic cancer.

In its sample, this clone was seen a few times. V and J are TRBV6-8 and TRBJ2-7; D call uncertain. V was trimmed by 3 bases and J by 6 bases, leaving 6 bases between them. The germline V gene has CDR1 MNHGY and CDR2 SAAAGT. This CDR3 has 11 amino acids. CDR3 sequence: CASSYWGEQYF. CDR3 DNA: TGTGCCAGCAGTTATTGGGGCGAGCAGTACTTC.

The chain carries TRBV7-2 and TRBJ1-6, with D maybe TRBD1 (5 bases). Germline V gene sequence: CDR1 SGHTA, CDR2 FQGNSA. The CDR3 is 14 amino acids. V shed 5 bases and J shed 14 bases, with 19 bases lying between them. CDR3 in amino acids: CASSRDGMASALHF. The CDR3 DNA reads as TGTGCCAGCAGCCGGGACGGGATGGCCTCGGCCCTCCACTTT.

The chain recombines TRBV7-9 with TRBJ1-4; D might be TRBD1 (5 bases). The CDR3 totals 16 residues. Per germline, CDR1 SEHNR and CDR2 FQNEAQ (reference sequence). Trimming took off 1 base at V and 7 bases at J, with 16 bases between the two ends. CDR3 bases: TGTGCCAGCAGCTTAGGGGTCCCAGGGATGGGTGAAAAACTGTTTTTT. Protein product: CASSLGVPGMGEKLFF.

The rearrangement joins TRBV12-5 to TRBJ1-5; 9 nucleotides agree with TRBD1. Germline loops: CDR1 LGHNT, CDR2 FRNRAP. CDR3 size: 14 residues. With V trimmed by 3 bases and J by 4 bases, 1 base remained unmatched. The CDR3 protein is CASGLGQGNQPQHF. CDR3 nucleotides: TGTGCTAGTGGTTTAGGACAGGGGAATCAGCCCCAGCATTTT.

The gene calls are TRBV7-6 and TRBJ1-5; 8 positions match TRBD1. CDR1 is SGHVS and CDR2 is FNYEAQ in the germline V gene. J gave up 2 bases and V 2 bases, and 8 bases lay outside the gene matches. The CDR3 contains 17 residues. For the CDR3, the DNA is TGTGCCAGCAGCTTAACCGTCGACAGGGGAGGCAATCAGCCCCAGCATTTT. This gives the protein CASSLTVDRGGNQPQHF.

The chain is built from TRBV5-1 and TRBJ2-7; D not certain. Germline-derived CDR1 and CDR2 are SGHRS and YFSETQ. The V and J ends lost 1 base and 5 bases respectively, with 10 bases between them. The CDR3 consists of 13 residues. The CDR3 nucleotides read TGCGCCAGCAGCTTGCCCCCTACTAACGAGCAGTACTTC. It specifies CASSLPPTNEQYF.

The table lists this clone with a few counts. The chain is built from TRBV6-4 and TRBJ2-1, with TRBD2 identical over 10 bases. Germline V gene sequence: CDR1 MRHNA, CDR2 SNTAGT. This CDR3 is 14 amino acids long. V lost 3 bases to trimming and J lost 8 bases; unmatched junction nucleotides: 4. DNA of the CDR3: TGTGCCAGCAGTGAACTAGCGGGGAGCCATGAGCAGTTCTTC. Its protein is CASSELAGSHEQFF.

V and J are TRBV11-2 and TRBJ2-3; D is uncertain. This CDR3 has 14 amino acids. Germline-derived CDR1 and CDR2 are SGHAT and FQNNGV. V lost 0 bases and J 2 bases, leaving 6 bases between the germline ends. This chain's CDR3 is CASSLELTTDTQYF. The DNA for the CDR3 is TGTGCCAGCAGCTTAGAGCTTACCACAGATACGCAGTATTTT.

V gene TRBV7-8 combines with J gene TRBJ2-5; 11 nucleotides align to TRBD2. Germline-derived CDR1 and CDR2 are SGHVS and FQNEAQ. J gave up 2 bases and V 3 bases, and 5 bases lay outside the gene matches. The CDR3 sequence is 16 residues long. The CDR3 nucleotides are TGTGCCAGCAGCTTCTTCAGGACTAGCGGGCAAGAGACCCAGTACTTC. Protein sequence: CASSFFRTSGQETQYF.

The J gene is TRBJ2-3, the V gene TRBV29-1, with TRBD2 matching over 11 bases. Trimming cost V 3 bases and J 4 bases; bases outside gene matches: 3. Germline CDR1 SQVTM, CDR2 ANQGSEA. The CDR3 loop spans 14 amino acids. The CDR3 DNA reads TGCAGCGTTGATAATAGCGGGGGGGCAGATACGCAGTATTTT. Translation gives CSVDNSGGADTQYF.

This clone showed up just once. The chain uses TRBV4-1 and TRBJ2-4; D is undetermined. The V gene's germline CDR1 is MGHRA and CDR2 YSYEKL. CDR3 size: 13 residues. Trimming removed 0 bases at V and 8 bases at J, with 8 bases between. The CDR3 here is CASSQEVVDIQYF. DNA for the CDR3: TGCGCCAGCAGCCAAGAAGTCGTCGACATTCAGTACTTC.

The rearrangement links TRBV5-1 to TRBJ2-1; the match to TRBD2 covers 12 bases. Germline CDR1 and CDR2: SGHRS and YFSETQ. The CDR3 is 14 amino acids. V was clipped by 7 bases and J by 7 bases; unmatched bases: 6. The CDR3 region is CASSSGGAENEQFF. As DNA, the CDR3 is TGCGCCAGCTCTAGCGGGGGGGCCGAGAATGAGCAGTTCTTC.

The chain combines TRBV6-6 with TRBJ2-5; no reliable D call. In germline, CDR1 is MNHNY, CDR2 SVGAGI (reference sequence). This CDR3 has 12 residues. V was cut by 1 base and J by 3 bases, with 3 bases left in between. This CDR3 is CASSYYEETQYF. The CDR3 bases are TGTGCCAGCAGTTACTATGAAGAGACCCAGTACTTC.

The chain couples TRBV30 to TRBJ2-3; a possible D gene is TRBD1 (6 bases). In germline, CDR1 is GTSNPN, CDR2 SVGIG (reference sequence). Trimming shortened V by 3 bases and J by 0 bases, and 25 bases separated the two germline ends. The CDR3 covers 19 residues. The CDR3: CAWRGGHRTDLLSTDTQYF. DNA for the CDR3: TGTGCCTGGAGAGGGGGACACCGGACGGATCTATTGAGCACAGATACGCAGTATTTT.

The chain carries TRBV7-2 and TRBJ2-5; no clear D. The CDR3 covers 13 residues. The V end lost 5 bases, the J end lost 4 bases, and 11 bases lay between the germline ends. CDR1 and CDR2 from the germline V gene are SGHTA and FQGNSA. The CDR3 reads CASSARYGETQYF. Here the CDR3 DNA reads TGTGCCAGCAGCGCTCGATATGGAGAGACCCAGTACTTC.

The V call is TRBV28, the J call TRBJ2-7; TRBD1 agrees at 7 bases. V was clipped by 5 bases and J by 4 bases; unmatched bases: 2. Germline V gives CDR1 MDHEN, CDR2 SYDVKM. This CDR3 contains 12 residues. The CDR3 loop reads CASSIQGYEQYF. CDR3 DNA sequence: TGTGCCAGCAGTATACAGGGGTACGAGCAGTACTTC.

The V call is TRBV5-6, the J call TRBJ2-6; D is unclear. The CDR3 totals 15 residues. Trimming stripped 2 bases from V and 0 bases from J, with 6 bases between. Germline assignment: CDR1 SGHDT and CDR2 YYEEEE. The CDR3 reads CASSFVSSGANVLTF. Written as DNA, the CDR3 is TGTGCCAGCAGCTTTGTGTCCTCTGGGGCCAACGTCCTGACTTTC.

This clone has more than one count but fewer than ten. The chain combines TRBV2 with TRBJ2-1; 7 bases match TRBD1. CDR3 length: 14 residues. V shed 8 bases and J 3 bases; nucleotides not matched to a gene: 7. CDR1 is SNHLY, CDR2 FYNNEI, per germline. The CDR3 DNA reads as TGTGCCAGCGCCCTGGGACAGATCTACAATGAGCAGTTCTTC. Encoded protein: CASALGQIYNEQFF.

This clone occurred a few times. The J gene is TRBJ2-7, the V gene TRBV19; perhaps TRBD1 as D (5 bases). V was shortened by 7 bases and J by 3 bases, with 13 bases between the two germline ends. The CDR3 length is 13 residues. The V gene's germline CDR1 is LNHDA and CDR2 SQIVND (reference sequence). This chain's CDR3 is CASTQGPNYEQYF. The DNA for the CDR3 is TGTGCCAGTACGCAGGGCCCCAACTACGAGCAGTACTTC.

This chain's CDR3 is CASSPTTEYEQYF. Here the CDR3 DNA reads TGTGCCAGCAGTCCGACGACAGAATACGAGCAGTACTTC. The chain combines TRBV27 with TRBJ2-7; TRBD1 might be the D (5 bases). V lost 5 bases and J 4 bases, leaving 12 bases between the germline ends. Germline CDR1 reads MNHEY; CDR2 reads SMNVEV (reference sequence). The CDR3 has 13 residues.

This clone has only a few counts. J is TRBJ1-1 and V is TRBV11-2; D may be TRBD1 (5 bases). V lost 5 bases and J 8 bases, leaving 15 bases between the germline ends. Germline CDR1 reads SGHAT; CDR2 reads FQNNGV. The CDR3 sequence is 13 residues long. In DNA, the CDR3 is TGTGCCAGCAGCCCCGGGGGGATCGCGGAAGCTTTCTTT. It is translated as CASSPGGIAEAFF.

The table lists this clone with a count of one. The chain is built from TRBV5-4 and TRBJ1-1; D is possibly TRBD1 (6 bases). The CDR3 is 15 amino acids. The V gene lost 2 bases and the J gene lost 1 base, with 12 bases spanning the gap. Germline assignment: CDR1 SGHNT and CDR2 YYREEE (reference sequence). CDR3 in DNA: TGTGCCAGCAGCTTCCCGGGACACCAGAACACTGAAGCTTTCTTT. It is translated as CASSFPGHQNTEAFF.

The sample holds one count of this clone. This rearrangement joins TRBV10-1 to TRBJ2-3; no reliable D call. The ends were cut back, 8 bases at V and 6 bases at J, with 9 bases in the middle. This CDR3 is built from 11 residues. The V gene's germline CDR1 is WNHNN and CDR2 SYGVQD (reference sequence). This CDR3 is CASGPWDTQYF. The CDR3 nucleotides read TGCGCCAGCGGGCCTTGGGATACGCAGTATTTT.

The V gene is TRBV19, the J gene TRBJ1-5; D is perhaps TRBD1 (5 bases). The V and J ends lost 3 bases and 4 bases respectively, with 10 bases between them. This CDR3 has 14 amino acids. The germline CDR1 and CDR2 sequences are LNHDA and SQIVND (reference sequence). The CDR3 DNA reads TGTGCCAGTAGTATTAAACCAGGGAATCAGCCCCAGCATTTT. Translated, it gives CASSIKPGNQPQHF.

Only a few counts were recorded for this clone. The chain has TRBV10-1 and TRBJ1-1; D may be TRBD1 (5 bases). Germline assignment: CDR1 WNHNN and CDR2 SYGVQD (reference sequence). This CDR3 is 14 amino acids long. Trimming shortened V by 0 bases and J by 3 bases, and 8 bases separated the two germline ends. The CDR3 protein is CASSESVGDTEAFF. The CDR3 DNA sequence: TGCGCCAGCAGTGAGTCGGTAGGGGACACTGAAGCTTTCTTT.

The rearrangement uses TRBV2 and TRBJ2-7; D uncertain. The CDR3 consists of 13 residues. The germline V gene encodes CDR1 SNHLY and CDR2 FYNNEI. V lost 8 bases and J lost 1, with 12 bases in between. This CDR3 is CASRPSPSYEQYF. The CDR3 DNA reads as TGTGCCAGCCGTCCGTCTCCTTCCTACGAGCAGTACTTC. The full variable domain, in which reference TRBV2 and TRBJ2-7 provide the parts outside the CDR3, is EPEVTQTPSHQVTQMGQEVILRCVPISNHLYFYWYRQILGQKVEFLVSFYNNEISEKSEIFDDQFSVERPDGSNFTLKIRSTKLEDSAMYFCASRPSPSYEQYFGPGTRLTVT.

The V call is TRBV27, the J call TRBJ1-1; no definite D call. Trimming took off 1 base at V and 1 base at J, with 7 bases between the two ends. This CDR3 has 14 residues. Germline CDR1 reads MNHEY; CDR2 reads SMNVEV (reference sequence). The CDR3 coding sequence is TGTGCCAGCAGTTTATATCGGGCGAACACTGAAGCTTTCTTT. It codes for CASSLYRANTEAFF.